The present TCR beta chain was sequenced within a study of T cells in Graves' hyperthyroidism and ophthalmopathy. Findings and caveats of the study: In blood, most of the thyroid clonotypes expanded above 0.001 were also present.

From RNA transcripts, TCR beta CDR3 regions were amplified. During a first-round RT-PCR of the TCR CDR3, the HTBI primer set was used. TCRdb used MiXCR to reprocess the multiplex PCR reads, holding one entry per CDR3 protein. The sample consists of about 500,000 distinct CDR3 sequences, roughly 17% of them appearing once. Stable hyperthyroidism: no ophthalmopathy progression over 18 months of follow-up. Those patients with uncontrolled infection, other autoimmune disease, pregnancy or lactation were excluded. Per germline, CDR1 MNHEY and CDR2 SVGAGI. Germline trimming cut 0 bases from V and 9 bases from J; bases unmatched to any gene: 11. This CDR3 contains 17 residues. This clonotype was recorded many times. Its antigen is currently unknown.

This clonotype was sampled from a woman younger than 35 with Graves' hyperthyroidism. The genes are TRBV6-5 and TRBJ1-6; 7 bases fit TRBD1. The sample comprised blood. As DNA, the CDR3 is TGTGCCAGCAGTTACTCGGGGATTGGGACAGTCAGTTCACCCCTCCACTTT. This encodes CASSYSGIGTVSSPLHF.